What follows are 20 T cell receptor beta chains derived from one specimen sequenced in a study of blood T cell repertoires in COVID-19. Only in-frame clones appear in the TCRdb table, and some are missing; sequencing was by immunoSEQ multiplex PCR. This table has roughly 380,000 clones, approximately 87% appearing once. The sample was PBMCs or T cells enriched from blood (not recorded which). The source of these receptors is a young man who had recovered from COVID-19.

The chain couples TRBV2 to TRBJ1-3, with a weak D call TRBD1 (5 bases). This CDR3 contains 14 residues. Trimming took 11 bases from V and 4 from J, leaving 18 bases between them. The germline V gene encodes CDR1 SNHLY and CDR2 FYNNEI. CDR3 sequence reads: CAGGPGGGGNTIYF. CDR3 in DNA: TGTGCCGGAGGGCCCGGTGGGGGAGGAAACACCATATATTTT.

The chain links TRBV30 to TRBJ2-7; 9 positions match TRBD1. V lost 0 bases, J lost 1 base, and 7 bases stayed unmatched. Germline-derived CDR1 and CDR2 are GTSNPN and SVGIG (reference sequence). This CDR3 spans 16 amino acids. The CDR3 here is CAWSVPGTGPSYEQYF. Written as DNA, the CDR3 is TGTGCCTGGAGTGTCCCTGGGACAGGGCCGTCCTACGAGCAGTACTTC.

Notes on this clone: At the DNA level, this CDR3 is encoded by other sequences in the same sample as well. The chain has TRBV5-1 and TRBJ1-6; 8 bases match TRBD1. In germline, CDR1 is SGHRS, CDR2 YFSETQ. The CDR3 covers 14 residues. Trimming cost V 2 bases and J 10 bases; bases outside gene matches: 5. This chain's CDR3 is CASSLDRGNSPLHF. In DNA, the CDR3 is TGCGCCAGCAGCTTAGACAGGGGTAACTCACCCCTCCACTTT.

This clone was seen just once. The chain has TRBV9 and TRBJ2-7, with TRBD1 as a possible D gene (6 bases). V was pared by 3 bases and J by 0 bases, with 16 bases between. The CDR3 length is 16 residues. Looked up from germline, CDR1 is SGDLS and CDR2 is YYNGEE. The CDR3 coding sequence is TGTGCCAGCAGCGGCGGTCAGGGGTACAACTCCTACGAGCAGTACTTC. Protein sequence: CASSGGQGYNSYEQYF.

V usage is TRBV14 and J usage is TRBJ1-2; no clear D. In germline, CDR1 is SGHDN, CDR2 FVKESK. The CDR3 is 14 residues long. V dropped 0 bases and J dropped 4 bases, with 9 bases sitting between them. CDR3 bases: TGTGCCAGCAGCCAAGAAATAGTAGCCTATGGCTACACCTTC. This codes for CASSQEIVAYGYTF.

The chain recombines TRBV3-1 (or the pseudogene TRBV3-2) with TRBJ1-6, with D unclear. The germline V gene has CDR1 LGHDT and CDR2 YNNKEL (reference sequence). The CDR3 runs to 15 residues. The germline V and J ends were trimmed by 2 bases and 8 bases, with 13 bases remaining between them. As DNA, the CDR3 is TGTGCCAGCAGCCAACTAGGTGCTGATGATTCACCCCTCCACTTT. It specifies CASSQLGADDSPLHF.

The V call is TRBV20-1, the J call TRBJ2-1; D is unclear. This CDR3 comprises 11 residues. V lost 6 bases and J lost 9, with 12 bases in between. Germline V gene lookup returns CDR1 DFQATT and CDR2 SNEGSKA (reference sequence). The CDR3 sequence: CSASRYAEQFF. In nucleotides, the CDR3 is TGCAGTGCAAGCAGGTATGCTGAGCAGTTCTTC.

This chain connects TRBV10-1 to TRBJ1-6, with a tentative D call TRBD1 (6 bases). From germline, CDR1 is WNHNN and CDR2 SYGVQD (reference sequence). V lost 4 bases, J lost 5 bases, and 9 bases lay in between. CDR3 size: 14 residues. CDR3: CASSGDTDNSPLHF. CDR3 nucleotides: TGCGCCAGCAGTGGGGACACGGATAATTCACCCCTCCACTTT.

The chain links TRBV7-2 to TRBJ1-3, with no clear D. This CDR3 region has 13 residues. V was trimmed by 1 base and J by 4 bases, leaving 5 bases between them. Germline CDR1 reads SGHTA; CDR2 reads FQGNSA. CDR3 nucleotides: TGTGCCAGCAGCTTAGGCGGGGGAAACACCATATATTTT. Residues: CASSLGGGNTIYF.

The genes are TRBV10-1 and TRBJ2-3, with 7 bases lining up with TRBD1. Germline loops: CDR1 WNHNN, CDR2 SYGVQD (reference sequence). The CDR3 is made up of 13 amino acids. With V trimmed by 6 bases and J by 4 bases, 4 bases remained unmatched. This chain's CDR3 is CASSVGQADTQYF. In DNA, the CDR3 is TGCGCCAGCAGCGTAGGACAGGCAGATACGCAGTATTTT.

The chain uses TRBV30 and TRBJ2-3; 9 bases agree with TRBD2. The CDR3 length is 16 residues. CDR1 is GTSNPN, CDR2 SVGIG, per germline (reference sequence). J gave up 3 bases and V 0 bases, and 7 bases lay outside the gene matches. The CDR3 DNA reads as TGTGCCTGGAGTGTGGGGGCGGGGGGGATAACAGATACGCAGTATTTT. Translated: CAWSVGAGGITDTQYF.

This chain joins TRBV19 and TRBJ1-3; 9 nucleotides match TRBD1. This CDR3 has 15 residues. Germline V gene sequence: CDR1 LNHDA, CDR2 SQIVND (reference sequence). The V gene end was trimmed by 6 bases and the J gene end by 4 bases; junction bases not matched to a gene: 7. This CDR3 is CASRVTGTGGNTIYF. CDR3 bases: TGTGCCAGTAGGGTTACCGGGACAGGGGGAAACACCATATATTTT.

The chain joins TRBV9 to TRBJ2-3, with D perhaps TRBD1 (6 bases). V lost 8 bases to trimming and J lost 2 bases, with 12 bases between them. The germline V gene has CDR1 SGDLS and CDR2 YYNGEE. The CDR3 is 13 residues long. CDR3 bases: TGTGCCAGTACGGGACAAGACACAGATACGCAGTATTTT. As protein: CASTGQDTDTQYF.

The chain employs TRBV21-1 and TRBJ1-2. TRBV21-1 is designated a pseudogene. The CDR3 has 15 residues. The CDR3 here is CASSPRESTIYGYTF. In DNA form, the CDR3 reads TGTGCCAGCAGCCCGAGGGAGTCAACGATCTATGGCTACACCTTC.

The J gene is TRBJ2-7, the V gene TRBV10-3; 8 bases map to TRBD1. Trimming took 3 bases from V and 2 from J; bases not matched to a gene: 3. Per germline, CDR1 ENHRY and CDR2 SYGVKD. The CDR3 contains 14 residues. The CDR3 is CAISDGTGAYEQYF. The CDR3 DNA follows: TGTGCCATCAGTGATGGGACAGGAGCCTACGAGCAGTACTTC.

The chain links TRBV27 to TRBJ1-1; TRBD1 matches at 9 bases. V dropped 4 bases and J dropped 3; count of bases not matched to a gene: 6. This CDR3 is built from 15 residues. Germline V gene data show CDR1 as MNHEY and CDR2 as SMNVEV (reference sequence). The CDR3 DNA reads as TGTGCCAGCAGTTCTCGACAGGGGGAGGACACTGAAGCTTTCTTT. Encoded protein: CASSSRQGEDTEAFF.

This clone was observed a single time. In DNA form, the CDR3 reads TGTGCCAGCAGCTCCCCGGGACTAGCGGGGGGTAACTCAAATACGCAGTATTTT. As protein: CASSSPGLAGGNSNTQYF. This rearrangement joins TRBV5-4 to TRBJ2-3, with 15 nucleotides matching TRBD2. Germline CDR1 reads SGHNT; CDR2 reads YYREEE (reference sequence). V gave up 3 bases and J gave up 7 bases; unmatched junction bases: 12. The CDR3 has 18 residues.

The chain carries TRBV7-9 and TRBJ2-2, with D tentatively TRBD2 (6 bases). This CDR3 has 14 residues. CDR1 SEHNR and CDR2 FQNEAQ come from the germline V gene (reference sequence). Trimming took 1 base from V and 6 from J, leaving 9 bases between them. CDR3 protein: CASSLGGRPGELFF. The DNA of the CDR3 is TGTGCCAGCAGCTTAGGAGGGAGGCCCGGGGAGCTGTTTTTT.

Points on this clone: One end of the junction varies from germline; a read error may be responsible. This sequence joins TRBV30 and TRBJ1-1; D is uncertain. This CDR3 has 11 amino acids. Germline CDR1 is GTSNPN and CDR2 is SVGIG (reference sequence). Here the CDR3 DNA reads TGTGCCTGGAGCATCGGAGCTAGTAGAGACTTT. It translates to CAWSIGASRDF.

This chain joins TRBV5-6 and TRBJ2-1; a possible D gene is TRBD2 (6 bases). V lost 4 bases to trimming and J lost 2 bases, with 19 bases between them. The CDR3 sequence is 17 residues long. Looked up from germline, CDR1 is SGHDT and CDR2 is YYEEEE. The CDR3 DNA reads TGTGCCAGCAGCCGCGGCAGCAAGGTAGCGGCCTACAATGAGCAGTTCTTC. Protein product: CASSRGSKVAAYNEQFF.